This T cell receptor (beta chain) was found in a study of beta chain features in type 1 diabetes. Study-level findings and limits: cDNA-based sequencing might over-represent cells highly expressing TCR. Sampled from patients, naive, central memory and Treg TCRB repertoires appeared more similar than those sampled from healthy donors.

Expressed TCRB transcripts were sequenced because the isolated RNA had all been reverse transcribed beforehand. Here immunoSEQ multiplex PCR was the method, and the copy in TCRdb shows in-frame clones only, minus some. The sample yields about 900,000 clones, under 20% seen once. Comments on this clone: Its antigen remains unknown.

The source of this sequence is a woman younger than 35 in good health. The specimen was naive CD4+ T cells from blood.

This CDR3 reads CASSPNPGTLYEQYF. The CDR3 coding sequence is TGTGCCAGCTCACCCAACCCCGGGACACTCTACGAGCAGTACTTC. This chain uses TRBV18 with TRBJ2-7, with D tentatively TRBD1 (6 bases). The germline V and J ends were trimmed by 3 bases and 3 bases, with 15 bases remaining between them. The CDR3 length is 15 residues. Per the germline V gene, CDR1 is KGHSH and CDR2 is LQKENI.